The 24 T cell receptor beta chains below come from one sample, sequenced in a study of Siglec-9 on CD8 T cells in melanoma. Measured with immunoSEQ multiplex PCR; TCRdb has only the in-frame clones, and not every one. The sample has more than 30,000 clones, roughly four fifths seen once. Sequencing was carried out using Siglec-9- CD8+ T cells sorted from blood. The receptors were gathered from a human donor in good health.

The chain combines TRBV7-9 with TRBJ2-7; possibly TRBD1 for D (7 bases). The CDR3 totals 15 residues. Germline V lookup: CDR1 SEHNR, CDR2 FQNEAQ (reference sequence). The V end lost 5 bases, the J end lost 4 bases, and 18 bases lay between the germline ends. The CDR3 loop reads CASSPLEGALYEQYF. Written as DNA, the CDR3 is TGTGCCAGCAGCCCTTTGGAGGGGGCACTTTACGAGCAGTACTTC.

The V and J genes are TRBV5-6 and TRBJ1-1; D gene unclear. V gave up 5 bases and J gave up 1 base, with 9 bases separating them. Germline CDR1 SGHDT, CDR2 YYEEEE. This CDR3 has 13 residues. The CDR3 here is CASRRIGNTEAFF. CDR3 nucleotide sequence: TGTGCCAGCAGGCGCATCGGGAACACTGAAGCTTTCTTT.

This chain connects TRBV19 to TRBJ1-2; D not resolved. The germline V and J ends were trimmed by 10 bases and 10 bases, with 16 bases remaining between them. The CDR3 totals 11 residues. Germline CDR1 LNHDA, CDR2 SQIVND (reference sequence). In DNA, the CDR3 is TGTGCCATCTGGGGAGGCACGAACTACACCTTC. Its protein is CAIWGGTNYTF.

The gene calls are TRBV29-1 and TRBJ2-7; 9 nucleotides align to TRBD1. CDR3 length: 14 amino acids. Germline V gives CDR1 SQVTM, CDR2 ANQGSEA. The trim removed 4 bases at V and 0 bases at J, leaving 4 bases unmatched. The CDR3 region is CSVAGTGTSYEQYF. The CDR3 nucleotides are TGCAGCGTTGCCGGGACAGGGACCTCCTACGAGCAGTACTTC.

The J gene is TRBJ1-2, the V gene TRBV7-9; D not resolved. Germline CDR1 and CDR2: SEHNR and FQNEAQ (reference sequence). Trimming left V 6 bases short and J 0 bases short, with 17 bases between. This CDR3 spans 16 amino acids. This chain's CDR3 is CASSSYVRTTNYGYTF. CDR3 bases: TGTGCCAGCAGTAGTTACGTGAGGACTACTAACTATGGCTACACCTTC.

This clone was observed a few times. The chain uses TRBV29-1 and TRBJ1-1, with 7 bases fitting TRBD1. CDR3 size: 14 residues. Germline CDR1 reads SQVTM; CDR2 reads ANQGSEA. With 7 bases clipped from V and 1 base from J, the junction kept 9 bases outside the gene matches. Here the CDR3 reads CSAPSGGPNTEAFF. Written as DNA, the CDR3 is TGCAGCGCCCCATCAGGGGGGCCGAACACTGAAGCTTTCTTT. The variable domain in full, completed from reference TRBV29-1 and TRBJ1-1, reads SAVISQKPSRDICQRGTSLTIQCQVDSQVTMMFWYRQQPGQSLTLIATANQGSEATYESGFVIDKFPISRPNLTFSTLTVSNMSPEDSSIYLCSAPSGGPNTEAFFGQGTRLTVV.

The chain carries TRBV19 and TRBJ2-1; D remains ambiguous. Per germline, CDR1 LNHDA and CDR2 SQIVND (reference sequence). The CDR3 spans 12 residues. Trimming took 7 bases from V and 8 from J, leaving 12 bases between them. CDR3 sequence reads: CASTSIGDEQFF. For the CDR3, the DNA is TGTGCCAGTACCTCGATTGGCGATGAGCAGTTCTTC.

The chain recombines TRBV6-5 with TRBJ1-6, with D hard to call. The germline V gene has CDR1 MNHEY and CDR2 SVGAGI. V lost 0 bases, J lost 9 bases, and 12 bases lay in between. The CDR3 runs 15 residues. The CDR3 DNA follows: TGTGCCAGCAGTTACTCGGTAACCTTTTCTTCACCCCTCCACTTT. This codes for CASSYSVTFSSPLHF.

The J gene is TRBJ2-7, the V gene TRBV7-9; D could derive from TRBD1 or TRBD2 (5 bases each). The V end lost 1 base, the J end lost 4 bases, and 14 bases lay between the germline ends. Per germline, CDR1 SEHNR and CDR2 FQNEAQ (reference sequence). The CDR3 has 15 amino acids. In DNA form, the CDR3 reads TGTGCCAGCAGCTTAGGCGTCGGGGCGGTGTACGAGCAGTACTTC. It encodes CASSLGVGAVYEQYF. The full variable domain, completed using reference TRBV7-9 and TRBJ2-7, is DTGVSQNPRHKITKRGQNVTFRCDPISEHNRLYWYRQTLGQGPEFLTYFQNEAQLEKSRLLSDRFSAERPKGSFSTLEIQRTEQGDSAMYLCASSLGVGAVYEQYFGPGTRLTVT.

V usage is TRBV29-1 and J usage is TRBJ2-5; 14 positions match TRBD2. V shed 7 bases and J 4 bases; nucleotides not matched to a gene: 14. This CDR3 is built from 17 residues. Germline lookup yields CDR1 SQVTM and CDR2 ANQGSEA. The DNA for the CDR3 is TGCAGCGCGCCAATCGGACTAGCGGGAGGCTTGGGAGAGACCCAGTACTTC. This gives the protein CSAPIGLAGGLGETQYF.

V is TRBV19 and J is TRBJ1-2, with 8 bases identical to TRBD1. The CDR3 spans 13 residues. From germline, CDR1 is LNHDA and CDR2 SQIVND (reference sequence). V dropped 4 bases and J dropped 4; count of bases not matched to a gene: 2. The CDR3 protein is CASSTGTGYGYTF. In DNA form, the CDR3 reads TGTGCCAGTAGTACCGGGACAGGCTATGGCTACACCTTC.

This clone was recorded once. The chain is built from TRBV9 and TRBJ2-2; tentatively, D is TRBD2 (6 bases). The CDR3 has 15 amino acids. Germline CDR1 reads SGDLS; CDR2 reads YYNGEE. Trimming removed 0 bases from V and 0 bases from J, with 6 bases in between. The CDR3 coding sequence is TGTGCCAGCAGCGTAGGCGGGGCGAACACCGGGGAGCTGTTTTTT. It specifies CASSVGGANTGELFF. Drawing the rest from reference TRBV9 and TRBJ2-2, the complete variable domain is DSGVTQTPKHLITATGQRVTLRCSPRSGDLSVYWYQQSLDQGLQFLIQYYNGEERAKGNILERFSAQQFPDLHSELNLSSLELGDSALYFCASSVGGANTGELFFGEGSRLTVL.

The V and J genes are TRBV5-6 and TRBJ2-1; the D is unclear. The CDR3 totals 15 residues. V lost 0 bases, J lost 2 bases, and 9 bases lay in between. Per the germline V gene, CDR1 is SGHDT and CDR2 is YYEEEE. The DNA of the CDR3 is TGTGCCAGCAGCTTGGAGCAATCTACCTACAATGAGCAGTTCTTC. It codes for CASSLEQSTYNEQFF. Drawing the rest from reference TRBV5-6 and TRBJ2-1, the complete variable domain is DAGVTQSPTHLIKTRGQQVTLRCSPKSGHDTVSWYQQALGQGPQFIFQYYEEEERQRGNFPDRFSGHQFPNYSSELNVNALLLGDSALYLCASSLEQSTYNEQFFGPGTRLTVL.

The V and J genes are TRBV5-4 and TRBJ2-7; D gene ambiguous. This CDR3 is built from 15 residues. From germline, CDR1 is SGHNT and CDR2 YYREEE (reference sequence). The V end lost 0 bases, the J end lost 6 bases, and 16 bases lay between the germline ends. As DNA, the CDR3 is TGTGCCAGCAGCTTGGATCTTTCCATCATACGCGAGCAGTACTTC. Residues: CASSLDLSIIREQYF.

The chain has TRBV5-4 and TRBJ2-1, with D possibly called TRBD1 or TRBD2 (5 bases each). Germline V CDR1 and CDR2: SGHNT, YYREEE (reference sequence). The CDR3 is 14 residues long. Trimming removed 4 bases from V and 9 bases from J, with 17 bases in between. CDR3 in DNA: TGTGCCAGCAGCGGTAGGGGTGTTGGGAGTGAGCAGTTCTTC. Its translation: CASSGRGVGSEQFF.

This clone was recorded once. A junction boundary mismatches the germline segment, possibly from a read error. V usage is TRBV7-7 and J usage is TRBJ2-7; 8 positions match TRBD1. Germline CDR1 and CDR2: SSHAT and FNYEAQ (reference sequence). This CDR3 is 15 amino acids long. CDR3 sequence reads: CASSASPGQVYEQYF. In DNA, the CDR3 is TGTGCTAGCAGCGCGTCGCCGGGACAGGTTTACGAGCAGTACTTC. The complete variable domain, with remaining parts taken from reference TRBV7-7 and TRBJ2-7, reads GAGVSQSPRYKVTKRGQDVTLRCDPISSHATLYWYQQALGQGPEFLTYFNYEAQPDKSGLPSDRFSAERPEGSISTLTIQRTEQRDSAMYRCASSASPGQVYEQYFGPGTRLTVT.

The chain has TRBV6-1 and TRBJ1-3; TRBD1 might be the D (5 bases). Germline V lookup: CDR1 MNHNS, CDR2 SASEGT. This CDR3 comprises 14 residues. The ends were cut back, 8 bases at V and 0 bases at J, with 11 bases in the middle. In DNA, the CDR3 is TGTGCCAGCCGGGACTCGAGCTCTGGAAACACCATATATTTT. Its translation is CASRDSSSGNTIYF.

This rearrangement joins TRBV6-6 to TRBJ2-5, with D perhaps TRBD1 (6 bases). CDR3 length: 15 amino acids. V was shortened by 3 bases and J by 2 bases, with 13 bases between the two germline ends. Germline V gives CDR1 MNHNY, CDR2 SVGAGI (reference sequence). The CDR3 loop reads CASSYIERGQETQYF. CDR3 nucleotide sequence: TGTGCCAGCAGTTATATCGAAAGGGGGCAAGAGACCCAGTACTTC.

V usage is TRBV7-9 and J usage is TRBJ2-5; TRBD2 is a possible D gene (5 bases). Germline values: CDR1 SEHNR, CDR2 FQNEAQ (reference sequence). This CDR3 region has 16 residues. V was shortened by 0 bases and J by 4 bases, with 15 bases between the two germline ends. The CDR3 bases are TGTGCCAGCAGCTTAGCAGAGGGCCGGACTCGAGAGACCCAGTACTTC. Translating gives CASSLAEGRTRETQYF.

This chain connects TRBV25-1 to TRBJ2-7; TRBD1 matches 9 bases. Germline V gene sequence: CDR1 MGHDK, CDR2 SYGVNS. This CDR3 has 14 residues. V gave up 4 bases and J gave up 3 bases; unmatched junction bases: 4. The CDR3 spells CASSGPGQGYEQYF. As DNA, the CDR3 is TGTGCCAGCAGTGGGCCGGGACAGGGCTACGAGCAGTACTTC.

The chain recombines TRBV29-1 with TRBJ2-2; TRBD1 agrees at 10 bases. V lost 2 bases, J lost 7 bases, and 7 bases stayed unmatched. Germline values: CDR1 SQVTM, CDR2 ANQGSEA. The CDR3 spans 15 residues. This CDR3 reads CSVELGTGVHGELFF. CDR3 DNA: TGCAGCGTTGAATTAGGGACAGGGGTGCACGGGGAGCTGTTTTTT.

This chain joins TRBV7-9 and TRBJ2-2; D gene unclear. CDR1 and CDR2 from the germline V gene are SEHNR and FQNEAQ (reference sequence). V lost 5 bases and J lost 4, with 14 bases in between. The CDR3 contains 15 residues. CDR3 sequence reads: CASSPPTPSTGELFF. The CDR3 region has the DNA TGTGCCAGCAGCCCACCGACTCCCTCCACCGGGGAGCTGTTTTTT.

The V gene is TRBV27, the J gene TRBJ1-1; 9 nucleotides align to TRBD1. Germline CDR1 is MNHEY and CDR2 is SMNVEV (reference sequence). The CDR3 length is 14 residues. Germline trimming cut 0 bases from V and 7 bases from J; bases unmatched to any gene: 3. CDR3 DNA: TGTGCCAGCAGTTTATCTGGACAGGGGAGTGAAGCTTTCTTT. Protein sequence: CASSLSGQGSEAFF.

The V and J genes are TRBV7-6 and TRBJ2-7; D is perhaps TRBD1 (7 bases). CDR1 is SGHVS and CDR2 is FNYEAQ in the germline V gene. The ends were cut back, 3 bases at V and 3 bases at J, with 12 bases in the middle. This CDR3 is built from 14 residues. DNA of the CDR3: TGTGCCAGCAGCTTGGGGGGACAGAGCTACGAGCAGTACTTC. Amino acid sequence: CASSLGGQSYEQYF.